This T cell receptor (beta chain) was captured in a study of blood T cells in healthy people across ages. The CDR3 consists of 17 residues. Germline V gives CDR1 LGHDT, CDR2 YNNKEL (reference sequence). V lost 4 bases and J 0 bases, leaving 18 bases between the germline ends. Using a J-beta primer mix together with a sample-barcoded 5' primer, a second PCR was run for roughly 6 to 11 cycles. TCRdb analysed the 5' RACE reads with MiXCR anew, one entry per CDR3 protein. The repertoire has about 590,000 distinct CDR3 sequences, about 30% of them found once; the top ten carry roughly 14%. This sequence originates from an elderly woman in good health. The specimen sequenced was blood. This chain uses TRBV3-1 with TRBJ1-1; D not certain. Here the CDR3 DNA reads TGTGCCAGCAGCCCTGGCTGGGCGGGAGGAATGAACACTGAAGCTTTCTTT. This encodes CASSPGWAGGMNTEAFF.